The 32 T cell receptor beta chains given below trace back to one sample, sequenced in a study of T-cell memory formation after mild COVID-19. TCRdb re-called the 5' RACE reads with MiXCR, one entry per CDR3 protein. Counted here are approximately 290,000 distinct CDR3 sequences, over 7% occurring once; the ten biggest clones make up about 20%. The source material was PBMCs or a T cell subset sorted from them (not recorded which). The receptors here all came from a man aged 18 to 29 who had mild COVID-19 (a few samples of this study predate the infection). Cell type and time point are not known.

The chain links TRBV12-3 or TRBV12-4 to TRBJ2-2, with D possibly being TRBD2 (6 bases). V lost 4 bases and J lost 4, with 10 bases in between. CDR3 size: 14 residues. CDR3 sequence: CASSYQGGTGELFF. The CDR3 DNA reads TGTGCCAGCAGTTACCAGGGAGGCACCGGGGAGCTGTTTTTT.

V usage is TRBV9 and J usage is TRBJ2-1; 12 positions match TRBD1. The trim removed 0 bases at V and 8 bases at J, leaving 3 bases unmatched. Germline V gives CDR1 SGDLS, CDR2 YYNGEE. The CDR3 covers 15 residues. The CDR3 DNA follows: TGTGCCAGCAGCGTAGCTGGGACAGGGGGCTATGAGCAGTTCTTC. This gives the protein CASSVAGTGGYEQFF.

This clonotype was counted ten times or more. J is TRBJ2-7 and V is TRBV11-2, with D unresolved. Germline loops: CDR1 SGHAT, CDR2 FQNNGV. Trimming stripped 0 bases from V and 0 bases from J, with 3 bases between. This CDR3 contains 13 residues. CDR3 protein: CASSLEFSYEQYV. CDR3 nucleotides: TGTGCCAGCAGCTTAGAATTCTCCTACGAGCAGTACGTC.

This clonotype was observed many times. For the CDR3, the DNA is TGCGCCAGCAGCTTAACGCAAAACGATTACAATGAGCAGTTCTTC. It is translated as CASSLTQNDYNEQFF. This sequence joins TRBV5-1 and TRBJ2-1; D gene uncertain. CDR1 is SGHRS, CDR2 YFSETQ, per germline. The V gene lost 2 bases and the J gene lost 4 bases, with 13 bases spanning the gap. The CDR3 sequence is 15 residues long.

The J gene is TRBJ2-2, the V gene TRBV15, with TRBD1 as a possible D gene (6 bases). V lost 4 bases to trimming and J lost 5 bases, with 20 bases between them. The CDR3 contains 17 residues. CDR1 and CDR2 (germline): LNHNV, YYDKDF (reference sequence). CDR3 region: CATSKEYGGAYTGELFF. CDR3 in DNA: TGTGCCACCAGCAAAGAATATGGGGGCGCGTATACCGGGGAGCTGTTTTTT.

This clonotype was observed a few times. The V call is TRBV28, the J call TRBJ1-1; D remains unclear. With 5 bases removed from V and 8 bases from J, the gap between germline ends came to 18 bases. CDR3 length equals 14 residues. Germline CDR1 MDHEN, CDR2 SYDVKM. DNA of the CDR3: TGTGCCAGCAGTCGTAGCACCGCAATCTTGGAAGCTTTCTTT. Protein sequence: CASSRSTAILEAFF.

This clonotype was seen only a few times. The V gene is TRBV6-2 or TRBV6-3, the J gene TRBJ2-1; 7 bases map to TRBD1. From germline, CDR1 is MNHEY and CDR2 SVGEGT. The CDR3 contains 17 residues. The V gene end was trimmed by 2 bases and the J gene end by 5 bases; junction bases not matched to a gene: 12. The DNA for the CDR3 is TGTGCCAGCAGTTACGTGGTACAGGGGAGTGGAAACAATGAGCAGTTCTTC. Protein product: CASSYVVQGSGNNEQFF.

J is TRBJ2-4 and V is TRBV2; D perhaps matches TRBD1 (6 bases). The CDR3 spans 15 residues. Germline V gene data show CDR1 as SNHLY and CDR2 as FYNNEI. The V end lost 5 bases, the J end lost 0 bases, and 11 bases lay between the germline ends. The CDR3 region has the DNA TGTGCCAGCAGTAATCAGGGGCGAGCCAAAAACATTCAGTACTTC. This sequence encodes CASSNQGRAKNIQYF.

The chain couples TRBV29-1 to TRBJ2-7, with D perhaps TRBD2 (6 bases). The ends were cut back, 1 base at V and 5 bases at J, with 15 bases in the middle. The germline V gene has CDR1 SQVTM and CDR2 ANQGSEA. The CDR3 totals 14 residues. The CDR3 DNA is TGCAGCGTTGAAGGGTGGGTCGGGGAGGACGAGCAGTACTTC. Residues: CSVEGWVGEDEQYF.

This clonotype has only a few counts. The V call is TRBV7-9, the J call TRBJ2-1; 8 nucleotides line up with TRBD2. The CDR3 runs 15 residues. CDR1 SEHNR and CDR2 FQNEAQ come from the germline V gene (reference sequence). V was clipped by 1 base and J by 6 bases; unmatched bases: 5. In DNA form, the CDR3 reads TGTGCCAGCAGCTTAGTCCGACTAGCGTCCAATGAGCAGTTCTTC. Protein: CASSLVRLASNEQFF.

The CDR3 DNA is TGTGCCAGCAGCCAAATGGCTGGCAATCAGCCCCAGCATTTT. This codes for CASSQMAGNQPQHF. This chain links TRBV3-1 with TRBJ1-5; D call uncertain. Germline CDR1 is LGHDT and CDR2 is YNNKEL (reference sequence). This CDR3 is 14 amino acids long. Trimming stripped 2 bases from V and 2 bases from J, with 7 bases between.

The gene calls are TRBV3-1 and TRBJ2-3; D is undetermined. V lost 0 bases to trimming and J lost 0 bases, with 7 bases between them. The V gene's germline CDR1 is LGHDT and CDR2 YNNKEL (reference sequence). The CDR3 is 15 residues long. CDR3 in amino acids: CASSQESGSTDTQYF. The CDR3, as DNA: TGTGCCAGCAGCCAAGAATCCGGGAGCACAGATACGCAGTATTTT.

This chain links TRBV7-2 with TRBJ1-3; tentatively, D is TRBD1 (5 bases). The V end lost 1 base, the J end lost 0 bases, and 13 bases lay between the germline ends. CDR1 is SGHTA, CDR2 FQGNSA, per germline. The length of the CDR3 is 17 residues. Written as DNA, the CDR3 is TGTGCCAGCAGCTTAGAGGTTACAGGCTTCTCTGGAAACACCATATATTTT. This encodes CASSLEVTGFSGNTIYF.

This clonotype was counted between two and nine times. This chain links TRBV4-3 with TRBJ2-3; TRBD1 might be the D (5 bases). The V and J ends lost 0 bases and 1 base respectively, with 11 bases between them. The CDR3 length is 16 residues. In germline, CDR1 is LGHNA, CDR2 YSLEER. The CDR3 loop is CASSQDGQGGTDTQYF. The CDR3 bases are TGCGCCAGCAGCCAAGATGGCCAGGGTGGCACAGATACGCAGTATTTT.

This clonotype was observed at least ten times. The chain uses TRBV5-1 and TRBJ1-1; D might be TRBD1 (6 bases). With 4 bases removed from V and 3 bases from J, the gap between germline ends came to 19 bases. CDR1 SGHRS and CDR2 YFSETQ come from the germline V gene. This CDR3 is built from 16 residues. CDR3 in amino acids: CASSPGAGAVDTEAFF. The CDR3 DNA sequence: TGCGCCAGCAGCCCCGGGGCGGGGGCTGTCGACACTGAAGCTTTCTTT.

The chain joins TRBV10-1 to TRBJ2-1; 7 positions match TRBD2. Unmatched junction bases numbered 5, after V lost 2 bases and J lost 4 bases. This CDR3 has 15 residues. The germline CDR1 and CDR2 sequences are WNHNN and SYGVQD (reference sequence). The CDR3 loop is CASSEGGEGYNEQFF. CDR3 coding DNA: TGCGCCAGCAGTGAGGGCGGGGAGGGTTACAATGAGCAGTTCTTC.

Only a few counts were recorded for this clonotype. DNA of the CDR3: TGCAGTGCTAGGGGAAGATCGAATAAGGGGGCTAACACTGAAGCTTTCTTT. It specifies CSARGRSNKGANTEAFF. The chain recombines TRBV20-1 with TRBJ1-1; 7 bases align to TRBD1. Trimming cost V 3 bases and J 2 bases; bases outside gene matches: 15. The CDR3 is 17 residues long. Germline assignment: CDR1 DFQATT and CDR2 SNEGSKA (reference sequence).

This clonotype has a handful of counts. The chain links TRBV3-1 to TRBJ1-2, with unresolved D. CDR1 LGHDT and CDR2 YNNKEL come from the germline V gene (reference sequence). The V end was cut by 0 bases, the J end by 8 bases, with 19 bases between. The CDR3 consists of 16 residues. The CDR3 DNA follows: TGTGCCAGCAGCCAAGATTCTAGCGCCGGGATTGCAGGCTACACCTTC. Its translation: CASSQDSSAGIAGYTF.

This clonotype was recorded many times. The chain couples TRBV7-3 to TRBJ2-3, with 9 bases matching TRBD2. V gave up 5 bases and J gave up 2 bases; unmatched junction bases: 8. From germline, CDR1 is SGHTA and CDR2 FQGTGA. This CDR3 comprises 16 residues. CDR3 nucleotide sequence: TGTGCCAGCAGCCCTATAGTAGCGGGGGACACAGATACGCAGTATTTT. As protein: CASSPIVAGDTDTQYF.

J is TRBJ2-2 and V is TRBV5-1, with D maybe TRBD2 (5 bases). Per germline, CDR1 SGHRS and CDR2 YFSETQ. The CDR3 spans 14 residues. Trimming stripped 7 bases from V and 1 base from J, with 11 bases between. This chain's CDR3 is CASRGGLNTGELFF. The CDR3 DNA is TGCGCCAGCCGCGGCGGGTTGAACACCGGGGAGCTGTTTTTT.

This clonotype was counted between two and nine times. V and J are TRBV7-3 and TRBJ2-2, with 8 positions matching TRBD1. The CDR3 has 14 residues. Per the germline V gene, CDR1 is SGHTA and CDR2 is FQGTGA. V dropped 6 bases and J dropped 5; count of bases not matched to a gene: 5. CDR3 nucleotide sequence: TGTGCCAGCAGATTGGACAGGGAAACCGGGGAGCTGTTTTTT. Protein product: CASRLDRETGELFF.

The chain recombines TRBV6-2 or TRBV6-3 with TRBJ1-1; possible D gene TRBD1, 5 bases. CDR3 length: 14 amino acids. Germline loops: CDR1 MNHEY, CDR2 SVGEGT. The germline V and J ends were trimmed by 2 bases and 4 bases, with 11 bases remaining between them. DNA for the CDR3: TGTGCCAGCAGTTACAGGGGTGGAGGCACTGAAGCTTTCTTT. Translated, it gives CASSYRGGGTEAFF.

Written as DNA, the CDR3 is TGTGCCAGCAGTTATATAGCGGGGGGGCCGAATGAGCAGTTCTTC. Its translation: CASSYIAGGPNEQFF. The chain recombines TRBV6-5 with TRBJ2-1, with 11 bases identical to TRBD2. The CDR3 is 15 residues long. With V trimmed by 3 bases and J by 7 bases, 5 bases remained unmatched. Germline lookup yields CDR1 MNHEY and CDR2 SVGAGI.

This clonotype has more than one count but fewer than ten. This chain links TRBV4-1 with TRBJ2-3; D possibly corresponds to TRBD1 (6 bases). V shed 0 bases and J shed 8 bases, with 18 bases lying between them. From germline, CDR1 is MGHRA and CDR2 YSYEKL. The CDR3 loop spans 16 amino acids. The CDR3 reads CASSQDLGTPLRTQYF. In DNA form, the CDR3 reads TGCGCCAGCAGCCAAGATCTCGGGACACCCCTTCGTACGCAGTATTTT.

The CDR3 DNA follows: TGCAGTGCTAGTGGGGCAGGGAGGGAAAAACTGTTTTTT. It encodes CSASGAGREKLFF. The chain combines TRBV20-1 with TRBJ1-4; D is perhaps TRBD1 (5 bases). The CDR3 length is 13 residues. CDR1 DFQATT and CDR2 SNEGSKA come from the germline V gene (reference sequence). V lost 3 bases, J lost 8 bases, and 13 bases lay in between.

This clonotype was seen repeatedly, ten times or more. The CDR3 DNA sequence: TGCGCCAGCACCAAACAGGGAACCTCTGGAAACACCATATATTTT. It codes for CASTKQGTSGNTIYF. The chain combines TRBV5-1 with TRBJ1-3; D may be TRBD1 (6 bases). This CDR3 is 15 amino acids long. Germline CDR1 and CDR2: SGHRS and YFSETQ. Trimming took 6 bases from V and 0 from J, leaving 13 bases between them.

The chain employs TRBV15 and TRBJ2-1; the D gene could be TRBD1 or TRBD2 (6 bases each). Germline V gives CDR1 LNHNV, CDR2 YYDKDF (reference sequence). V lost 3 bases to trimming and J lost 2 bases, with 17 bases between them. The CDR3 has 17 amino acids. The CDR3 spells CATSRLGRTAAYNEQFF. The CDR3 coding sequence is TGTGCCACCAGCAGGCTAGGGAGGACAGCTGCCTACAATGAGCAGTTCTTC.

This clonotype was observed a few times. This chain joins TRBV6-6 and TRBJ2-5; D uncertain. The CDR3 loop spans 14 amino acids. Germline CDR1 reads MNHNY; CDR2 reads SVGAGI (reference sequence). V was pared by 4 bases and J by 0 bases, with 9 bases between. In nucleotides, the CDR3 is TGTGCCAGCAGTTTTATCTCGGACCAAGAGACCCAGTACTTC. Protein: CASSFISDQETQYF.

This clonotype has ten or more counts. The gene calls are TRBV5-1 and TRBJ2-3; 10 bases map to TRBD2. V was clipped by 4 bases and J by 1 base; unmatched bases: 6. Germline CDR1 is SGHRS and CDR2 is YFSETQ. This CDR3 region has 16 residues. CDR3 in DNA: TGCGCCAGCAGCCTCAGGACTAGCGGTGGCACAGATACGCAGTATTTT. Protein sequence: CASSLRTSGGTDTQYF.

The gene calls are TRBV5-1 and TRBJ2-7; D uncertain. V was cut by 5 bases and J by 3 bases, with 21 bases left in between. The germline V gene has CDR1 SGHRS and CDR2 YFSETQ. CDR3 length: 16 residues. The CDR3 DNA follows: TGCGCCAGCAGTCCTGGCTCAACACCGCGTCGCTACGAGCAGTACTTC. Translating it yields CASSPGSTPRRYEQYF. Filled out from reference TRBV5-1 and TRBJ2-7, the complete variable domain reads KAGVTQTPRYLIKTRGQQVTLSCSPISGHRSVSWYQQTPGQGLQFLFEYFSETQRNKGNFPGRFSGRQFSNSRSEMNVSTLELGDSALYLCASSPGSTPRRYEQYFGPGTRLTVT.

This sequence joins TRBV10-3 and TRBJ1-5; TRBD1 agrees at 7 bases. Germline lookup yields CDR1 ENHRY and CDR2 SYGVKD. The CDR3 runs 15 residues. V shed 0 bases, J shed 5 bases, and the junction held 4 bases outside the gene matches. DNA of the CDR3: TGTGCCATCAGTGAGTCGTCTGACAGGGATCAGCCCCAGCATTTT. It encodes CAISESSDRDQPQHF.

This clonotype was detected a few times. The rearrangement uses TRBV5-1 and TRBJ1-1; perhaps TRBD1 as D (5 bases). V lost 2 bases, J lost 5 bases, and 10 bases lay in between. The CDR3 covers 13 residues. Germline V CDR1 and CDR2: SGHRS, YFSETQ. CDR3 sequence: CASSFRGETEAFF. For the CDR3, the DNA is TGCGCCAGCAGCTTTAGGGGAGAAACTGAAGCTTTCTTT.